This T cell receptor (beta chain) was captured by sequencing in a study of blood T cell repertoires in COVID-19 (dated by TCRdb to about 2020). Turning to the overall study: The collaborator samples originated in the United States, Italy and Spain and spanned the acute and convalescent phases of COVID-19. The material from the prospective study consisted of cDNA or gDNA derived from T cells, B-cell-depleted T cells, or PBMCs. Subjects who had been exposed to COVID-19, were actively infected with it, or had recovered from it provided the deeply sampled blood TCRbeta repertoires that made up the dataset. A freely available public database, intended as a resource for researchers studying the immune response to SARS-CoV-2, is where the repertoires were released. The samples were drawn from the first 160 participants of the ongoing ImmuneRACE study and from 950 to 1,500 subjects provided by 6 global collaborators. Nearly every sample came with metadata listing a de-identified subject ID, COVID-19 status, age in years and sex. HLA class I and class II types, where available, came from metadata supplied by the sample provider rather than from assay-based typing.

Concerning this clone itself: Its antigen specificity is not known. Base qualities are not at hand, and no much larger clone is one base apart.

TCRbeta CDR3 regions were amplified from genomic DNA by means of the immunoSEQ Assay, a bias-controlled multiplex PCR. The authors' analysis ran thus. The number of nucleated cells in each sample was estimated by amplification of reference gene primers within the assay. To quantify the absolute abundance of each unique TCRbeta CDR3 rearrangement, sequence reads were collapsed and filtered. Productive Simpson clonality was computed per sample as the square root of Simpson's diversity index over productive rearrangements. TCRdb carries this immuneACCESS record with in-frame sequences only. Its versions omit some clonotypes, under half of them owing to an unresolved V gene in the studies checked, with the rest unexplained. The V and J calls and clone size come from that table; D and trimming were worked out from the DNA. The sample records about 480,000 clones, nearly 90% of which are singletons. The ten largest clones add up to roughly 0.92% of the sample.

In Seattle, one collaborating source enrolled patients while the infection was active and tracked those patients longitudinally over the course of disease. Each collaborating institution followed its own protocols to collect whole blood in K2EDTA tubes. For TCRbeta analysis, collaborators shipped samples in one of three forms: frozen whole blood, isolated PBMCs, or DNA extracted from either of those sample types. The germline V gene sets CDR1 to SGHRS and CDR2 to YFSETQ. V has 4 bases trimmed and J has 5 bases trimmed; junction bases matching no gene number 11. The CDR3 starts with the cysteine, ends with the phenylalanine, and has 16 residues. Only the CDR3 DNA is retained, 48 bases long and in frame from the first base. The research as a whole found: The amount of clinical and demographic metadata varied by source and participant and was provided uncurated.

The receptor's source is a man aged 18 to 35 with COVID-19, enrolled during active disease. Sequencing was done on a sample of peripheral blood. The chain joins TRBV5-1 to TRBJ2-7, with 11 bases aligning to TRBD2. The nucleotides are TGCGCCAGCAGCGATGGGACTAGCGGAGGACTAGACGAGCAGTACTTC. This translates into CASSDGTSGGLDEQYF. The CDR3 plus the reference TRBV5-1 and TRBJ2-7 genes for the other parts give the full variable domain: KAGVTQTPRYLIKTRGQQVTLSCSPISGHRSVSWYQQTPGQGLQFLFEYFSETQRNKGNFPGRFSGRQFSNSRSEMNVSTLELGDSALYLCASSDGTSGGLDEQYFGPGTRLTVT.